This T cell receptor (beta chain) derives from a study of T cell changes during pregnancy in multiple sclerosis. Assay: immunoSEQ multiplex PCR; the TCRdb copy retains only in-frame clones and omits some. Of 40,000 to 45,000 clones listed, around 90% are singletons. The length of the CDR3 is 17 residues. V dropped 3 bases and J dropped 6; count of bases not matched to a gene: 17. Looked up from germline, CDR1 is SGDLS and CDR2 is YYNGEE. The source is a female donor with multiple sclerosis, enrolled in a pregnancy study. Sequenced here: CD4+ T cells from peripheral blood mononuclear cells, sampled in the third trimester of pregnancy. The V gene is TRBV9, the J gene TRBJ1-2, with 7 bases matching TRBD1. CDR3 sequence reads: CASSDPSTGKKDDGYTF. The CDR3 DNA sequence: TGTGCCAGCAGCGACCCCTCGACAGGGAAAAAGGATGATGGCTACACCTTC.